The clone carrying this T cell receptor beta chain was counted a few times. Here immunoSEQ multiplex PCR was the method, and the copy in TCRdb shows in-frame clones only, minus some. There are about 440,000 clones in the sample; about nine tenths occur only once, and 0.55% to 0.75% lies in the top ten. The source of the sample is a study of blood T cell repertoires in COVID-19. Sequencing used PBMCs or T cells enriched from blood (not recorded which). The clonotype originates from a man aged 18 to 29 who had recovered from COVID-19.

CDR3 amino acids: CASSFVREGSYEQYF. In nucleotides, the CDR3 is TGTGCCAGCAGTTTTGTACGGGAGGGCTCCTACGAGCAGTACTTC. The V and J genes are TRBV28 and TRBJ2-7, with 8 bases fitting TRBD2. The V segment lost 3 bases and the J segment 0 bases; nucleotides outside the gene matches: 4. The CDR3 totals 15 residues. In germline, CDR1 is MDHEN, CDR2 SYDVKM.